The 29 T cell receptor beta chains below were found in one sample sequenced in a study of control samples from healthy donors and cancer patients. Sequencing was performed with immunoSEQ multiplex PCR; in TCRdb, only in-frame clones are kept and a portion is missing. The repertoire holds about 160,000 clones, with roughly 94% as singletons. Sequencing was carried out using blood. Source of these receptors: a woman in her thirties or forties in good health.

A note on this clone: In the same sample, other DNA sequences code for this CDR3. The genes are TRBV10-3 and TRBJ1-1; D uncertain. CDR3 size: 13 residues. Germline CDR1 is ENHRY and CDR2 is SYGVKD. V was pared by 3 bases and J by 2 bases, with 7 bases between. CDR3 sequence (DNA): TGTGCCATCAGTGAAGGACCTAACACTGAAGCTTTCTTT. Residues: CAISEGPNTEAFF.

The CDR3 nucleotides read TGTGCCAGCAGCGGGACTACCCGCACAGATACGCAGTATTTT. It encodes CASSGTTRTDTQYF. This sequence joins TRBV6-2 or TRBV6-3 and TRBJ2-3, with TRBD2 identical over 7 bases. There are 14 residues in the CDR3. The junction had 4 bases not matched to a gene; V was cut back by 6 bases and J by 1 base. Per the germline V gene, CDR1 is MNHEY and CDR2 is SVGEGT.

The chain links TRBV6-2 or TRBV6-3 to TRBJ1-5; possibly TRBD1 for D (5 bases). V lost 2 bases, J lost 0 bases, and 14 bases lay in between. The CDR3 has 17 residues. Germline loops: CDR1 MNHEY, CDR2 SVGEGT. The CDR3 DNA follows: TGTGCCAGCAGTTACAATGGGGGAAGGATTAGCAATCAGCCCCAGCATTTT. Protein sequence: CASSYNGGRISNQPQHF.

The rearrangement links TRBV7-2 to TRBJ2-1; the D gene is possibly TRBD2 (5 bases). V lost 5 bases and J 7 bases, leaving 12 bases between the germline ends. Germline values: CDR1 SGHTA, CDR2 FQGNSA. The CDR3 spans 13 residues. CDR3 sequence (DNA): TGTGCCAGCAGCCGACCCTCGGGGAATGAGCAGTTCTTC. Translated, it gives CASSRPSGNEQFF.

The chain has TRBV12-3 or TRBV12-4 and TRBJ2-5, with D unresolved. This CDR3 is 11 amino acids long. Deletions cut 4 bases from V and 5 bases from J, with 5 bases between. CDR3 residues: CASSSRETQYF. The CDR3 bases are TGTGCCAGCAGTTCAAGGGAGACCCAGTACTTC.

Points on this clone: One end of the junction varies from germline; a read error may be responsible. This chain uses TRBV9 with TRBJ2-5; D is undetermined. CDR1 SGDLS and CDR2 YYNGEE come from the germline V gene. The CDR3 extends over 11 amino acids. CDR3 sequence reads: CASSVVQELNF. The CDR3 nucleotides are TGTGCCAGCAGCGTAGTCCAGGAGTTAAACTTC.

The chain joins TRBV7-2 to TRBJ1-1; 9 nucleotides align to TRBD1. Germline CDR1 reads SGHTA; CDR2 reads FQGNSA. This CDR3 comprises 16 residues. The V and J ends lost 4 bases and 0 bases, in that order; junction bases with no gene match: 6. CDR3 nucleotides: TGTGCCAGCAGCTCCCCGACAGGGGGAGTGAACACTGAAGCTTTCTTT. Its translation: CASSSPTGGVNTEAFF.

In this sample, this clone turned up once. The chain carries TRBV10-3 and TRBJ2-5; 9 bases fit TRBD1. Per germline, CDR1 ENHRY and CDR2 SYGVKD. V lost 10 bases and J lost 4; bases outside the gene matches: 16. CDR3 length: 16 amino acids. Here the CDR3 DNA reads TGTGCCACTACCGGGGAGGGGGGACAGGGAATAGAGACCCAGTACTTC. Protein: CATTGEGGQGIETQYF.

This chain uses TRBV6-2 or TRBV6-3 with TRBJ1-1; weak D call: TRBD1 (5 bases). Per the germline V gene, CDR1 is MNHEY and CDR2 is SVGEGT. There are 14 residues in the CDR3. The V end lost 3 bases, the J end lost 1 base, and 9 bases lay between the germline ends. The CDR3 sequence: CASSYKGRNTEAFF. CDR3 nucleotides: TGTGCCAGCAGTTATAAGGGGCGGAACACTGAAGCTTTCTTT.

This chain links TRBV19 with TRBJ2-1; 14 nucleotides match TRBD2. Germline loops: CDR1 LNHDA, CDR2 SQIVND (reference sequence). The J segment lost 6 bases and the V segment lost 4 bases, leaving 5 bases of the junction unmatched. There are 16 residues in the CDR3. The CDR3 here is CASSTDGLAGGNEQFF. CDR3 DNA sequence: TGTGCCAGTAGTACCGACGGACTAGCGGGAGGCAATGAGCAGTTCTTC.

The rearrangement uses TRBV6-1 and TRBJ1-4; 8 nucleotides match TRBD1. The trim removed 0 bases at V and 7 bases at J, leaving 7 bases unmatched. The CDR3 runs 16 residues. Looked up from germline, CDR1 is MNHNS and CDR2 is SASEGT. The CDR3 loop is CASSEAQTGVGEKLFF. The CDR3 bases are TGTGCCAGCAGTGAAGCTCAGACAGGGGTGGGTGAAAAACTGTTTTTT.

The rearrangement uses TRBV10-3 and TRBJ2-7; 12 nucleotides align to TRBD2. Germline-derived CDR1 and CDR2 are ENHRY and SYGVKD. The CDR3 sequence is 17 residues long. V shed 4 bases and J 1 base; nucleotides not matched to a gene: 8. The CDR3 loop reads CAISVSSGGARSYEQYF. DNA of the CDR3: TGTGCCATCAGTGTTTCTAGCGGGGGGGCTAGGTCCTACGAGCAGTACTTC.

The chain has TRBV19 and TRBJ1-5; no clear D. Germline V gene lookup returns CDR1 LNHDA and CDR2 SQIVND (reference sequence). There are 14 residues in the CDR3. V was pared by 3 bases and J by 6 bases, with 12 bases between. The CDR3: CASSMGRTPQPQHF. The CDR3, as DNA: TGTGCCAGTAGTATGGGCAGGACCCCTCAGCCCCAGCATTTT.

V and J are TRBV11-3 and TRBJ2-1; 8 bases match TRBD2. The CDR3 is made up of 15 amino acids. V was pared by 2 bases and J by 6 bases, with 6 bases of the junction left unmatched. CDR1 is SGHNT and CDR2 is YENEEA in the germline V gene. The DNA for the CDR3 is TGTGCCAGCAGCTTACTCGGGGGGGCGAGCAATGAGCAGTTCTTC. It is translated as CASSLLGGASNEQFF.

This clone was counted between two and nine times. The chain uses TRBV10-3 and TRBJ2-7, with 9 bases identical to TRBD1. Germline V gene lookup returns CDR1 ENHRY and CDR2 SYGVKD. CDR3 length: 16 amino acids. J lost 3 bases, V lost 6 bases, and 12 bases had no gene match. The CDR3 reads CAISGVFGTGNYEQYF. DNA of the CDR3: TGTGCCATCAGCGGAGTGTTTGGGACAGGGAACTACGAGCAGTACTTC.

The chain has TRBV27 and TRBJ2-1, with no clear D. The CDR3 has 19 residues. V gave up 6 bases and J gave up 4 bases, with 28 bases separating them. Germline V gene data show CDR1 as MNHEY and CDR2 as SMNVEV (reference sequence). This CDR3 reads CASSSPSITTSTRYNEQFF. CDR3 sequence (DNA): TGTGCCAGCAGCTCCCCTTCGATTACAACATCAACCCGATACAATGAGCAGTTCTTC.

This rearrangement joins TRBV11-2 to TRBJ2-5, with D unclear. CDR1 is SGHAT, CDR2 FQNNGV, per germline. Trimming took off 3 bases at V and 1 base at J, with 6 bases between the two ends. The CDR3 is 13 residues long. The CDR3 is CASSFQFQETQYF. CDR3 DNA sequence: TGTGCCAGCAGCTTCCAATTCCAAGAGACCCAGTACTTC.

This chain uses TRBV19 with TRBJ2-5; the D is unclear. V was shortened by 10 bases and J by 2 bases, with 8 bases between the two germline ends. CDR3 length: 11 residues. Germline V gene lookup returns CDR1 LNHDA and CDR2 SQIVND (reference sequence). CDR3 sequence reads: CATDSQETQYF. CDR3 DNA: TGTGCCACCGACTCTCAAGAGACCCAGTACTTC.

The CDR3 loop reads CASSSLGGGYYEQYF. The CDR3 DNA reads TGCGCCAGCAGCTCCCTAGGGGGAGGCTACTACGAGCAGTACTTC. The V and J genes are TRBV5-1 and TRBJ2-7, with D perhaps matching TRBD1 or TRBD2 (6 bases each). The V and J ends lost 3 bases and 3 bases respectively, with 16 bases between them. From germline, CDR1 is SGHRS and CDR2 YFSETQ. The CDR3 contains 15 residues.

The DNA of the CDR3 is TGCGCCAGCAGCCAAGATAGAGGATATAATTCACCCCTCCACTTT. Residues: CASSQDRGYNSPLHF. This chain connects TRBV4-3 to TRBJ1-6; D call uncertain. Looked up from germline, CDR1 is LGHNA and CDR2 is YSLEER. CDR3 length equals 15 residues. Trimming left V 0 bases short and J 4 bases short, with 7 bases between.

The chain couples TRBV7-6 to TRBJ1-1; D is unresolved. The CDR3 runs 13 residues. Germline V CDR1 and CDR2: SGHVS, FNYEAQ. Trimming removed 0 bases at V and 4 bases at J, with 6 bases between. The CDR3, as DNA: TGTGCCAGCAGCTTAGCGCTTGGCACTGAAGCTTTCTTT. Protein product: CASSLALGTEAFF.

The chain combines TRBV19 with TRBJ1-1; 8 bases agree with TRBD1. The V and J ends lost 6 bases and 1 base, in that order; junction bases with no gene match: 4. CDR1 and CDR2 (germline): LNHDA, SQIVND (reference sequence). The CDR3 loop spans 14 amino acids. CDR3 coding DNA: TGTGCCAGTAGGACAGGGGATAGGAACACTGAAGCTTTCTTT. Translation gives CASRTGDRNTEAFF.

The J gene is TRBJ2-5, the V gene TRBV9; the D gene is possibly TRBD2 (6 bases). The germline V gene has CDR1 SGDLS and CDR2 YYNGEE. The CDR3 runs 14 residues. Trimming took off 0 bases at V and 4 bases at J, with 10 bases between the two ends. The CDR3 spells CASSVAQGGETQYF. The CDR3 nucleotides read TGTGCCAGCAGCGTAGCGCAGGGAGGAGAGACCCAGTACTTC.

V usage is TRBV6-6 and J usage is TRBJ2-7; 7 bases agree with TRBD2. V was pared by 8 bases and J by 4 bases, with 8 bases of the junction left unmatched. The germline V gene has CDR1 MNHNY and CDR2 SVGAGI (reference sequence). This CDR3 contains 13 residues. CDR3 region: CASRAGEVYEQYF. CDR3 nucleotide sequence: TGTGCCAGCCGGGCGGGAGAAGTGTACGAGCAGTACTTC.

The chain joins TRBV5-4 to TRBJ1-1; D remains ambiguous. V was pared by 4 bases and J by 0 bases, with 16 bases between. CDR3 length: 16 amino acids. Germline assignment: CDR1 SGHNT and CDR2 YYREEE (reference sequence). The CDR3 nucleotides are TGTGCCAGCAGCCCGCTTAGCCGCGCCCTGAACACTGAAGCTTTCTTT. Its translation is CASSPLSRALNTEAFF.

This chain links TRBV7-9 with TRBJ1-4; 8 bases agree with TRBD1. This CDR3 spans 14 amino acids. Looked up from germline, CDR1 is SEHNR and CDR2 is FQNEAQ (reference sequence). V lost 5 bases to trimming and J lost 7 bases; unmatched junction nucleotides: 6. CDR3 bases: TGTGCCAGCAGCCACCGGGACAGGTCTGAAAAACTGTTTTTT. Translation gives CASSHRDRSEKLFF.

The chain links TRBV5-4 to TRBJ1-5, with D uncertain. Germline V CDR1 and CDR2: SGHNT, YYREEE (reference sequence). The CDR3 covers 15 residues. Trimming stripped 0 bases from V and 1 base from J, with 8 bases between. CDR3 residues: CASSLGGESNQPQHF. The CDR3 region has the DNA TGTGCCAGCAGCTTGGGAGGAGAAAGCAATCAGCCCCAGCATTTT.

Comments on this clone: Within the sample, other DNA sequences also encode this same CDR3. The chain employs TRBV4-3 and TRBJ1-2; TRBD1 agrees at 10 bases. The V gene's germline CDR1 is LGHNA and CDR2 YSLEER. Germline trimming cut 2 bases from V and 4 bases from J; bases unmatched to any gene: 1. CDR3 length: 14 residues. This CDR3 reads CASSQRTGGYGYTF. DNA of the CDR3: TGCGCCAGCAGCCAACGGACAGGGGGCTATGGCTACACCTTC.

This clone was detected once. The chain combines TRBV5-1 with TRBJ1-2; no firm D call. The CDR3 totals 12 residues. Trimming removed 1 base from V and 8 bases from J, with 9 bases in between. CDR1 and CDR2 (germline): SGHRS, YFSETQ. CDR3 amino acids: CASSLSDGGYTF. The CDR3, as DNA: TGCGCCAGCAGCTTGTCGGACGGGGGCTACACCTTC.